Sequencing of this TCR beta chain was carried out in a study of blood T cell repertoires in COVID-19 (dated by TCRdb to about 2020). Describing the broader study: The collaborator samples originated in the United States, Italy and Spain and spanned the acute and convalescent phases of COVID-19. The prospective study material was composed of cDNA or gDNA derived from T cells, B-cell-depleted T cells, or PBMCs. The dataset comprised deeply sampled blood TCRbeta repertoires from subjects exposed to, actively infected with, or recovered from COVID-19. A freely available public database, intended as a resource for researchers studying the immune response to SARS-CoV-2, is where the repertoires were released. The samples were drawn from two sources: the first 160 participants of the ongoing ImmuneRACE study, and 1,254 subjects contributed by 6 global collaborators. Sample metadata almost always included a de-identified subject ID, COVID-19 status, age in years and sex. Where HLA class I and class II types were available, the types were taken from metadata supplied by the sample provider, not from assay-based typing.

The immunoSEQ Assay, a bias-controlled multiplex PCR, was used to amplify TCRbeta CDR3 regions from genomic DNA. The study's own analysis went as follows. Nucleated cell counts per sample were estimated from amplification of reference gene primers within the assay. To quantify the absolute abundance of each unique TCRbeta CDR3 rearrangement, sequence reads were collapsed and filtered. For each sample, productive Simpson clonality was calculated as the square root of Simpson's diversity index over productive rearrangements. TCRdb carries this immuneACCESS record with in-frame sequences only. Its versions omit some clonotypes, under half of them owing to an unresolved V gene in the studies checked, with the rest unexplained. V and J calls and clone size come straight from that table; D and trimming were deduced from the DNA. This sample has approximately 120,000 clones in its table, and 84% of those were observed once. The top ten clones comprise about 6.6% of the sample.

Beyond this particular receptor, the publication reports: How much clinical and demographic metadata was included differed by source and by participant, and the metadata was provided uncurated.

Of note for this clone: Its antigen target is currently unknown. Per-base qualities were not stored, and no clone one base away is much larger.

Each collaborating institution followed its own protocols to collect whole blood in K2EDTA tubes. For TCRbeta analysis, collaborators shipped samples as frozen whole blood, isolated PBMCs, or DNA extracted from either of those sample types. Counted from cysteine to phenylalanine, this CDR3 has 11 amino acids. Of all the DNA, just the CDR3 is kept, 33 bases in frame from base 1. The germline V gene specifies MNHNS as CDR1 and SASEGT as CDR2. A distance of 9 bases separates the germline ends of V and J, which lose 3 bases and 12 bases respectively. The chain joins TRBV6-1 to TRBJ1-5, with the D gene too uncertain to name. Sequencing input: peripheral blood. The sequence was obtained from a woman in her fifties or sixties with acute or convalescent COVID-19. The CDR3 region has the sequence CASSDIGLQHF. The DNA sequence is as follows: TGTGCCAGCAGTGACATTGGACTCCAGCATTTT.